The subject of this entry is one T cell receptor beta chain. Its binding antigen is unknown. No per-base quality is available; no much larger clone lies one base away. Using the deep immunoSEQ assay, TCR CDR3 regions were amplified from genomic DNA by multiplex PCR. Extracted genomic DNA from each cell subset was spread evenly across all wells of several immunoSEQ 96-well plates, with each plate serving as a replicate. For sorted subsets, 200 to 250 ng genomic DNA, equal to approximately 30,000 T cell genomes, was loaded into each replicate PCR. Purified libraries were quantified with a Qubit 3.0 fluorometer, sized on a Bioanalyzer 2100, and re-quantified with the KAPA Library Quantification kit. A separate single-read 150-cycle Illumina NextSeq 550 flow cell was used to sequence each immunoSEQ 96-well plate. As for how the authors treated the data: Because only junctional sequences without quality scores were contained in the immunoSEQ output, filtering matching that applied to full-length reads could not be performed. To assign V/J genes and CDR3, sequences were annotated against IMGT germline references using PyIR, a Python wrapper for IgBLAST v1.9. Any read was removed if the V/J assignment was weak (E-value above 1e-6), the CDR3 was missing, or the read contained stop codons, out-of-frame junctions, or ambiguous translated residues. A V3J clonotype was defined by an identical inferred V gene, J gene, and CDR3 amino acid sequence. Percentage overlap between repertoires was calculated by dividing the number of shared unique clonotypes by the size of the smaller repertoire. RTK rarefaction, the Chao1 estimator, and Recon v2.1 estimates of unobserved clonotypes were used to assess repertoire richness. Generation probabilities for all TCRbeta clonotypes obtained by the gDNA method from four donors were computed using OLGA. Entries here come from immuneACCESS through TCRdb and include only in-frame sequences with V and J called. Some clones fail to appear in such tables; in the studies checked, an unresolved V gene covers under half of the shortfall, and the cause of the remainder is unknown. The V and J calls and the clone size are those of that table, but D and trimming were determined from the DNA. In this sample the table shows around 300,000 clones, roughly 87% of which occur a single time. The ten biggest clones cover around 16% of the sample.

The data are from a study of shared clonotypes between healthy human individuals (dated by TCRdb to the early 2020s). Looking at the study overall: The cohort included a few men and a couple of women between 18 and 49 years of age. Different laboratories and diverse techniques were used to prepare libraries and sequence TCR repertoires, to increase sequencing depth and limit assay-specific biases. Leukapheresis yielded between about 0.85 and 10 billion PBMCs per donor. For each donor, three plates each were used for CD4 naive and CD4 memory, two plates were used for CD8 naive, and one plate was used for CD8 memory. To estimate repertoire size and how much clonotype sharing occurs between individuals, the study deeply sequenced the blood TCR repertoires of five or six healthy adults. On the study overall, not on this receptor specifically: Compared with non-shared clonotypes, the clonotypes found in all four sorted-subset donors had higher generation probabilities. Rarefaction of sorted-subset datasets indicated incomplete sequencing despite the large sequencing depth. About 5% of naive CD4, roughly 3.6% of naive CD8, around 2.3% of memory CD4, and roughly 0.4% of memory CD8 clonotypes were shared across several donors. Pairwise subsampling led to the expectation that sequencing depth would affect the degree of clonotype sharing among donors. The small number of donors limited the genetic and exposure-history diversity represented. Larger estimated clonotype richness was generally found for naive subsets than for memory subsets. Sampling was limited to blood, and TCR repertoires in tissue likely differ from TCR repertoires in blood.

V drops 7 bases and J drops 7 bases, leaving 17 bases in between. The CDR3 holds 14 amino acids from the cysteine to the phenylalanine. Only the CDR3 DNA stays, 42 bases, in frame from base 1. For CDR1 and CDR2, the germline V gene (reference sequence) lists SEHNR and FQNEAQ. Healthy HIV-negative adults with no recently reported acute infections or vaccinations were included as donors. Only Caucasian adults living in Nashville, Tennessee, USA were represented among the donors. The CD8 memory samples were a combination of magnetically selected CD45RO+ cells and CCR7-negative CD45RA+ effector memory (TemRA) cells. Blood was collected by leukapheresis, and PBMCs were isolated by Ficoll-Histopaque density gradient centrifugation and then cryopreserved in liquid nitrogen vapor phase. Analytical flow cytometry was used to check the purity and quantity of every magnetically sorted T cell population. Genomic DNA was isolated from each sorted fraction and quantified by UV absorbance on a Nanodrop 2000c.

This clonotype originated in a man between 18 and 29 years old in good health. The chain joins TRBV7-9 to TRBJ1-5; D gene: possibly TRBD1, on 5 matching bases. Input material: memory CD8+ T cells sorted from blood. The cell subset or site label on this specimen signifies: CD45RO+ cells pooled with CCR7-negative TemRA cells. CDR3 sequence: CASTIAGAHQPQHF. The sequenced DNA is TGTGCCAGCACCATAGCTGGGGCACACCAGCCCCAGCATTTT. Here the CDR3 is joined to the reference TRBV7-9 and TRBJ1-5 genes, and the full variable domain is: DTGVSQNPRHKITKRGQNVTFRCDPISEHNRLYWYRQTLGQGPEFLTYFQNEAQLEKSRLLSDRFSAERPKGSFSTLEIQRTEQGDSAMYLCASTIAGAHQPQHFGDGTRLSIL.